This entry concerns a single T cell receptor beta chain. Antigen: not known. This entry comes from a study of cytomegalovirus exposure and HLA in healthy donors. Overall study findings and caveats: Among the CMV-associated chains, three were confirmed in vitro as specific for CMV antigens. Presence/absence analyses treated sequencing depth as roughly uniform across donors.

Primers: 60 Vbeta forward and 13 Jbeta reverse. Assay: immunoSEQ multiplex PCR; the TCRdb copy retains only in-frame clones and omits some. The sample totals some 200,000 clones. V was pared by 4 bases and J by 4 bases, with 6 bases of the junction left unmatched. The CDR3 sequence is 14 residues long. Germline V gives CDR1 SGHRS, CDR2 YFSETQ. The receptor comes from a woman under 30 in good health and CMV-seropositive. V gene TRBV5-1 combines with J gene TRBJ1-1; 8 bases match TRBD1. The sequenced sample consisted of PBMCs. The CDR3, as DNA: TGCGCCAGCAGCCTACAGGGGGAGGTCACTGAAGCTTTCTTT. Its translation: CASSLQGEVTEAFF.